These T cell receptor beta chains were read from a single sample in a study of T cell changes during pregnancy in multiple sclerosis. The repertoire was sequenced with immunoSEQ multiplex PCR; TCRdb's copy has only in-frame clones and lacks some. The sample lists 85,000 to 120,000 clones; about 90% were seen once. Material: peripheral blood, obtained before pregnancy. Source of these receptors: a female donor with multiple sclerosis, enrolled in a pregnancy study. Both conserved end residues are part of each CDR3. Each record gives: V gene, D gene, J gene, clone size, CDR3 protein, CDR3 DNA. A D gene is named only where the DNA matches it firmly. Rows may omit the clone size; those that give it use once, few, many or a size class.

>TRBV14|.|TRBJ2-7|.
CASSQDPLMQDEQYF
TGTGCCAGCAGCCAAGATCCATTGATGCAGGACGAGCAGTACTTC
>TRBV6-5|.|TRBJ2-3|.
CASSYPGQGIDTQYF
TGTGCCAGCAGTTACCCCGGGCAGGGTATAGATACGCAGTATTTT
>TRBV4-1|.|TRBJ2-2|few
CASSQGSLRPGELFF
TGCGCCAGCAGCCAAGGGTCCCTGCGTCCGGGGGAGCTGTTTTTT
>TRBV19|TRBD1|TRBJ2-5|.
CASSRGQGYQETQYF
TGTGCCAGTAGTCGGGGACAGGGGTACCAAGAGACCCAGTACTTC
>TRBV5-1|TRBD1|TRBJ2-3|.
CASSPGTGADTQYF
TGCGCCAGCAGTCCCGGGACAGGTGCGGATACGCAGTATTTT
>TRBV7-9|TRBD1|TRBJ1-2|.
CASSSNSDRGVGGYTF
TGTGCCAGCAGCTCAAACTCGGACAGGGGAGTTGGAGGCTACACCTTC
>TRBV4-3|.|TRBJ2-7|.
CASSQDPQTLSYEQYF
TGCGCCAGCAGCCAAGACCCACAGACCCTCTCCTACGAGCAGTACTTC
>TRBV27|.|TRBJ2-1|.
CASRDSQGWETYNEQFF
TGTGCCAGCAGGGATTCACAGGGATGGGAAACCTACAATGAGCAGTTCTTC
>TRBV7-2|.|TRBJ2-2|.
CASNRDTTGELFF
TGTGCCAGCAACCGGGACACAACCGGGGAGCTGTTTTTT
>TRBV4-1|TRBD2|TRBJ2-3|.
CASSQAASGTNTQYF
TGCGCCAGCAGCCAAGCCGCTAGCGGGACTAATACGCAGTATTTT
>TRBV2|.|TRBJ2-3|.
CASSPRVLARRTDTQYF
TGTGCCAGCTCCCCGAGGGTCCTAGCGCGCCGCACAGATACGCAGTATTTT
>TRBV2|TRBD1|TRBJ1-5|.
CASRDRGDQPQHF
TGTGCCAGCAGAGACAGGGGTGATCAGCCCCAGCATTTT
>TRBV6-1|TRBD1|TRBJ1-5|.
CASSGQGATNQPQHF
TGTGCCAGCAGTGGACAGGGGGCGACCAATCAGCCCCAGCATTTT
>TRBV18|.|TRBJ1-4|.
CASSPQSGEGEKLFF
TGTGCCAGCTCACCACAGTCTGGCGAGGGTGAAAAACTGTTTTTT
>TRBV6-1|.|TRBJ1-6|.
CASSEWSGNSPLHF
TGTGCCAGCAGTGAATGGTCGGGGAATTCACCCCTCCACTTT
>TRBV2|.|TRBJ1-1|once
CAAWEGTNTEAFF
TGTGCCGCCTGGGAGGGCACGAACACTGAAGCTTTCTTT
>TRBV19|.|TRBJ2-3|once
CASSTGTDTDTQYF
TGTGCCAGTAGTACCGGGACTGACACAGATACGCAGTATTTT
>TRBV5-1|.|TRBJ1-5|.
CASSLDPNQPQHF
TGCGCCAGCAGCTTGGATCCGAATCAGCCCCAGCATTTT
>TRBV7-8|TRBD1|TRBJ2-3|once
CASSPDRPDTQYF
TGTGCCAGCAGTCCGGACAGGCCAGATACGCAGTATTTT
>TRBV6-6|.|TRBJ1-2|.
CASSSSYGYTF
TGTGCCAGCAGTTCATCCTATGGCTACACCTTC
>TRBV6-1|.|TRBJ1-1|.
CASSIFRETEAFF
TGTGCCAGCAGTATATTCAGGGAAACTGAAGCTTTCTTT
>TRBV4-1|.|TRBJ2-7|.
CASSQDGQYEQYF
TGCGCCAGCAGCCAAGACGGACAGTACGAGCAGTACTTC
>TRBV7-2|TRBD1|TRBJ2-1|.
CASSPTSGTGNNEQFF
TGTGCCAGCAGCCCCACTTCGGGGACAGGGAACAATGAGCAGTTCTTC